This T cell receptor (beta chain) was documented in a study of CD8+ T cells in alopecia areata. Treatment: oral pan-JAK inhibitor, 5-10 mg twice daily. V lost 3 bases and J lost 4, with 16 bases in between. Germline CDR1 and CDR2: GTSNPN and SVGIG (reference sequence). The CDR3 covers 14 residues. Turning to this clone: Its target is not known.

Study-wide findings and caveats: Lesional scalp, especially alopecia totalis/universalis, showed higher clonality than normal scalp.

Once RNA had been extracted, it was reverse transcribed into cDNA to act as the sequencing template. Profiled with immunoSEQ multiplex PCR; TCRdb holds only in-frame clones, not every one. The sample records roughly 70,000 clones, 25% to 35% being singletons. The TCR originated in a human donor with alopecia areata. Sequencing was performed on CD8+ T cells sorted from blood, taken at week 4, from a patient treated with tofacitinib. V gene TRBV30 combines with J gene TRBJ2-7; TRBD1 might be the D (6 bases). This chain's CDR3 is CAWRPLGGKYEQYF. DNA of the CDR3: TGTGCCTGGAGGCCCCTTGGGGGCAAGTACGAGCAGTACTTC.